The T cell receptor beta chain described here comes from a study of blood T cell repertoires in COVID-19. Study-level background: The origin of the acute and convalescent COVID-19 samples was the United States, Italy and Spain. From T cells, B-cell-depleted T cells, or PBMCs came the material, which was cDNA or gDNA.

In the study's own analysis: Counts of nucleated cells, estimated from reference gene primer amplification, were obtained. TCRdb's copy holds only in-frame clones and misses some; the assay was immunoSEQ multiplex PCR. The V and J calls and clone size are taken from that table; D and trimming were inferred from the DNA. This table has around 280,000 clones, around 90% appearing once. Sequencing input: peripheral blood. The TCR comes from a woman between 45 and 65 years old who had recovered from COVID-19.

The CDR3: CASSQSTQQAFF. The CDR3 region has the DNA TGTGCCAGCAGCCAATCTACCCAACAAGCTTTCTTT. This chain joins TRBV3-1 (or the pseudogene TRBV3-2) and TRBJ1-1; no reliable D call. Trimming removed 2 bases from V and 9 bases from J, with 10 bases in between. This CDR3 has 12 residues. Germline V gene sequence: CDR1 LGHDT, CDR2 YNNKEL (reference sequence).